This T cell receptor (beta chain) stems from a study of OX40 agonist ivuxolimab in advanced cancers. About the investigation overall: Ivuxolimab was a fully human IgG2 agonistic monoclonal antibody targeting the costimulatory receptor OX40 (CD134). Intravenous ivuxolimab was administered to patients every 2 weeks at six dose levels: 0.01, 0.1, 0.3, 1.5, 3 and 10 mg/kg. Of the approximately 50 patients in dose escalation, about 20 had hepatocellular carcinoma, approximately 15 had melanoma, 9 had renal cell carcinoma and 9 had head and neck cancer. In the dose-escalation cohort, nearly 85% of patients were male, and the mean age was roughly 60 years with a range of roughly 23 to 90. Prior anti-PD-1, anti-PD-L1 or anti-CTLA-4 therapy was permitted, and 40% of dose-escalation patients had received checkpoint inhibitors. Three dose-escalation patients achieved partial responses, one with hepatocellular carcinoma and two with cutaneous melanoma. Peripheral TCRbeta sequencing aimed to test whether ivuxolimab altered TCR sequence diversity and caused clonal T-cell expansion. The paper covers the monotherapy dose-escalation part of the phase I ivuxolimab trial, which included N of about 51 patients. Summary of the overall study and its limitations: Clonal expansion of both CD4+ and CD8+ blood T cells was observed from baseline to week 6 at doses 0.1 to 3.0 mg/kg. In the 0.1-3.0 mg/kg groups, partial responders were among the patients with the lowest normalized peripheral clonal expansion, particularly in CD8+ T cells. Low levels of normalized T-cell clonal expansion were also seen in some patients who did not respond. The antigen specificity of the clonally expanded peripheral T cells was not determined. After ivuxolimab, more expanded clones were found on average in CD8+ T cells than in CD4+ T cells.

Including the terminal cysteine and phenylalanine, the CDR3 comprises 12 residues. Only the CDR3 part of the read is kept: 36 bases, read in frame from the first base. The germline V gene (reference sequence) provides CDR1 LNHDA and CDR2 SQIVND. The junction carries 10 bases between V and J, which are trimmed by 5 bases and 6 bases respectively. A word on this clone: Its recognized antigen is unknown. Base qualities are not at hand, and no much larger clone is one base apart.

To sequence the TCRbeta CDR3 region, genomic DNA was isolated from the sorted cells. The immunoSEQ Assay was used to sequence the TCRbeta CDR3 regions. TCRdb carries this immuneACCESS record with in-frame sequences only. Its versions omit some clonotypes, under half of them owing to an unresolved V gene in the studies checked, with the rest unexplained. This sample lists 35,000 to 50,000 clones; about 89% were detected once. The top ten clonotypes cover 10% to 15% of the sample. Patients with autoimmune disease history or receiving systemic immunosuppression were excluded from the trial. Peripheral blood for TCR sequencing was drawn from every dose cohort at baseline, at cycle 4 day 1 and at cycle 7 day 1. Samples came from an open-label, multicenter, first-in-human phase I dose-escalation trial of ivuxolimab. Adults with locally advanced or metastatic head and neck squamous cell, hepatocellular, melanoma or renal cell carcinoma were enrolled in the trial. Before TCR sequencing, CD4+ T cells and CD8+ T cells from peripheral blood were sorted into separate populations.

This receptor chain uses TRBV19 and TRBJ1-2; a confident D gene designation cannot be given. This clonotype originated in an adult with an advanced solid tumor such as melanoma, head and neck, liver or kidney cancer. This material consisted of CD4+ or CD8+ T cells sorted from blood, taken in a trial of the OX40 agonist ivuxolimab. The DNA reads TGTGCCAGTAGTCCCTATGGCCATGGCTACACCTTC. Its product reads: CASSPYGHGYTF.